A selection of T cell receptor beta chains follows, all from one sample in a study of early T cells in non-severe SARS-CoV-2 infection. MiXCR, run by TCRdb on the 5' RACE reads, gives a single entry per CDR3 protein. This sample has roughly 70,000 distinct CDR3 sequences, with approximately 13% found just once. The material sequenced was whole blood. The receptors derive from an adult who was a healthcare worker with PCR-confirmed SARS-CoV-2 infection or an uninfected control (not recorded which). CDR3s leave out the opening cysteine and the closing phenylalanine or tryptophan. Size values are once, few and many counts, or a class for expanded clones, and some rows have none.

j_gene: TRBJ2-3; v_gene: TRBV20-1; abundance: NA; len: 13; CDR3aa: SARLPSASTDTQY
j_gene: TRBJ2-3; v_gene: TRBV7-2; abundance: many; len: 12; CDR3aa: ASSRDWRTDTQY
j_gene: TRBJ1-4; v_gene: TRBV20-1; abundance: NA; len: 15; CDR3aa: SARAPPGQGTNEKLF
j_gene: TRBJ2-5; v_gene: TRBV6-1; abundance: many; len: 13; CDR3aa: ASSPRWGSEETQY
j_gene: TRBJ2-3; v_gene: TRBV28; abundance: NA; len: 12; CDR3aa: ASTTGTRKDTQY
j_gene: TRBJ2-1; v_gene: TRBV20-1; abundance: few; len: 11; CDR3aa: SAAPPVAHEQF
j_gene: TRBJ2-7; v_gene: TRBV11-1; abundance: few; len: 13; CDR3aa: ASSLLWDTSYEQY
j_gene: TRBJ2-5; v_gene: TRBV5-4; abundance: NA; len: 13; CDR3aa: ASSLAMAQTETQY
j_gene: TRBJ2-1; v_gene: TRBV20-1; abundance: NA; len: 12; CDR3aa: SAIGELAGGEQF
j_gene: TRBJ2-5; v_gene: TRBV9; abundance: many; len: 11; CDR3aa: ASSTVPGETQY
j_gene: TRBJ1-6; v_gene: TRBV2; abundance: few; len: 11; CDR3aa: ASSVGYNSPLH
j_gene: TRBJ2-7; v_gene: TRBV2; abundance: NA; len: 11; CDR3aa: ASSEARGGEQY
j_gene: TRBJ1-2; v_gene: TRBV18; abundance: few; len: 10; CDR3aa: ASSPSAYGYT
j_gene: TRBJ1-1; v_gene: TRBV29-1; abundance: many; len: 12; CDR3aa: SVAGGSMNTEAF
j_gene: TRBJ1-1; v_gene: TRBV7-9; abundance: NA; len: 11; CDR3aa: ASSDTGLAEAF
j_gene: TRBJ2-7; v_gene: TRBV3-1; abundance: NA; len: 14; CDR3aa: ASSQYQGTVAYEQY
j_gene: TRBJ2-7; v_gene: TRBV5-1; abundance: NA; len: 10; CDR3aa: ASSLSYLEQY
j_gene: TRBJ2-1; v_gene: TRBV15; abundance: NA; len: 15; CDR3aa: ATSRDLGLAYPNEQF
j_gene: TRBJ1-2; v_gene: TRBV5-5; abundance: few; len: 13; CDR3aa: ASSLGQGASYGYT
j_gene: TRBJ2-3; v_gene: TRBV5-1; abundance: NA; len: 9; CDR3aa: ASGLRDTQY
j_gene: TRBJ1-1; v_gene: TRBV29-1; abundance: many; len: 13; CDR3aa: SSRSGTGVNTEAF
j_gene: TRBJ1-1; v_gene: TRBV28; abundance: many; len: 13; CDR3aa: ASSFYRMGGTEAF
j_gene: TRBJ2-5; v_gene: TRBV10-3; abundance: NA; len: 12; CDR3aa: AISAGTSYETQY
j_gene: TRBJ2-2; v_gene: TRBV28; abundance: many; len: 17; CDR3aa: ASSFPRTGPNQNTGELF
j_gene: TRBJ1-1; v_gene: TRBV28; abundance: many; len: 13; CDR3aa: ASSLPTGAGTEAF
j_gene: TRBJ2-7; v_gene: TRBV12-3/TRBV12-4; abundance: NA; len: 13; CDR3aa: ASSRGLAGGYEQY
j_gene: TRBJ2-2; v_gene: TRBV29-1; abundance: NA; len: 9; CDR3aa: SVDLVGDLF
j_gene: TRBJ1-4; v_gene: TRBV5-1; abundance: NA; len: 13; CDR3aa: ASSLGRQGDEKLF
j_gene: TRBJ1-5; v_gene: TRBV12-3/TRBV12-4; abundance: few; len: 11; CDR3aa: ASSLGQYQPQH
j_gene: TRBJ1-1; v_gene: TRBV29-1; abundance: many; len: 11; CDR3aa: SVETGGVTEAF
j_gene: TRBJ2-7; v_gene: TRBV7-9; abundance: NA; len: 11; CDR3aa: ASSPGQIYEQY
j_gene: TRBJ1-2; v_gene: TRBV6-5; abundance: few; len: 13; CDR3aa: ASSSILWEYEGYT
j_gene: TRBJ1-1; v_gene: TRBV29-1; abundance: NA; len: 11; CDR3aa: SVRTGRNTEAF
j_gene: TRBJ2-2; v_gene: TRBV19; abundance: many; len: 12; CDR3aa: ASSIGPNTGELF
j_gene: TRBJ1-1; v_gene: TRBV18; abundance: many; len: 13; CDR3aa: ASSPSTGTNTEAF
j_gene: TRBJ1-1; v_gene: TRBV10-3; abundance: few; len: 12; CDR3aa: AIGGHGLNTEAF
j_gene: TRBJ2-1; v_gene: TRBV28; abundance: many; len: 9; CDR3aa: ASSSTLTYF
j_gene: TRBJ2-2; v_gene: TRBV2; abundance: many; len: 12; CDR3aa: ASSEQSNTGELF
j_gene: TRBJ2-7; v_gene: TRBV28; abundance: NA; len: 13; CDR3aa: ASRGMGQGVHEQY
j_gene: TRBJ2-1; v_gene: TRBV12-3/TRBV12-4; abundance: many; len: 13; CDR3aa: ASRGSGSSYNEQF
j_gene: TRBJ2-1; v_gene: TRBV30; abundance: few; len: 9; CDR3aa: AWRLTGGQF
j_gene: TRBJ2-4; v_gene: TRBV7-2; abundance: many; len: 15; CDR3aa: ASSLAGQRGVKNIQY
j_gene: TRBJ2-7; v_gene: TRBV5-1; abundance: few; len: 12; CDR3aa: ASSLGDRPYEQY
j_gene: TRBJ2-3; v_gene: TRBV14; abundance: many; len: 13; CDR3aa: ASSQGVSSTDTQY
j_gene: TRBJ1-5; v_gene: TRBV7-9; abundance: many; len: 14; CDR3aa: ASSFGAAHSNQPQH
j_gene: TRBJ1-6; v_gene: TRBV12-3/TRBV12-4; abundance: few; len: 13; CDR3aa: ASSLSIGGNSPLH
j_gene: TRBJ2-1; v_gene: TRBV29-1; abundance: few; len: 9; CDR3aa: SLRTSGEQF
j_gene: TRBJ2-1; v_gene: TRBV25-1; abundance: medium-sized; len: 10; CDR3aa: ASRRGLNEQF
j_gene: TRBJ1-4; v_gene: TRBV7-2; abundance: many; len: 13; CDR3aa: ASSLDRGRDEKLF
j_gene: TRBJ2-3; v_gene: TRBV5-1; abundance: many; len: 14; CDR3aa: ASSLVASGRKDTQY
j_gene: TRBJ2-7; v_gene: TRBV28; abundance: many; len: 11; CDR3aa: ASSLISSYEQY